Sequencing of this TCR beta chain was carried out in a study of blood T cell repertoires in COVID-19. The CDR3 is 13 residues long. Germline loops: CDR1 SGHTA, CDR2 FQGNSA. Between the trimmed V and J ends, which lost 3 bases and 3 bases, there was a span of 9 bases. This clone was recorded only once. TCRdb's copy holds only in-frame clones and misses some; the assay was immunoSEQ multiplex PCR. The sample includes about 100,000 clones, around 88% of them seen just once. This TCR derives from a human donor in a cohort sampled during active COVID-19. The sample consisted of peripheral blood. The chain carries TRBV7-2 and TRBJ2-7; D remains unclear. CDR3 region: CASSLASNYEQYF. The CDR3, as DNA: TGTGCCAGCAGCTTGGCTAGTAACTACGAGCAGTACTTC.